This section outlines one T cell receptor beta chain sequence together with its context. The count of this clonotype is one. No cognate antigen has been identified for it. Possible read error: a much larger clone is one base away. Stable hyperthyroidism was defined as no progression to ophthalmopathy within 18 months of follow-up. Patients with hyperthyroidism were aged 18 to 65 years, had been newly diagnosed, and had a disease duration of less than 2 months. Patients were excluded if they had other autoimmune diseases, uncontrolled infections, pregnancy or lactation. Diagnosis relied on clinical symptoms, serum thyroxine, TRAb, thyroid ultrasound and orbital computed tomography. Ficoll-Paque density gradient centrifugation was used to isolate PBMCs from 10 ml of fresh peripheral blood. Trizol reagent was used to extract the total RNA, and its quality was then checked on an Agilent 2100 Bioanalyzer.

These data belong to a study of Graves' ophthalmopathy and Graves' hyperthyroidism (dated by TCRdb to 2017 to 2018). Background on the whole study: Peripheral blood was collected at initial diagnosis, prior to any treatment. In roughly 6 hyperthyroidism patients, T-cell repertoires of thyroid tissue and blood were compared. The study used TCR beta repertoire signatures to distinguish Graves' ophthalmopathy from Graves' hyperthyroidism and to predict progression to ophthalmopathy. A discovery set of about 99 patients (more than 40 ophthalmopathy, fewer than 60 stable hyperthyroidism) was enrolled to explore V-J signatures distinguishing ophthalmopathy from hyperthyroidism. Following sample collection, hyperthyroidism patients were given methimazole at a starting dose of 30 mg daily, and ophthalmopathy patients were given high-dose intravenous methylprednisolone. For training and testing, the 100 or so patients in the discovery cohort were randomly divided in a 7:3 ratio. For independent validation, a separate cohort was made up of 18 hyperthyroidism patients plus 17 patients who later progressed from hyperthyroidism to ophthalmopathy. In total, approximately 130 blood samples were TCR-sequenced: approximately 42 ophthalmopathy, about 75 hyperthyroidism and some 17 hyperthyroidism-to-ophthalmopathy patients. Summary of the overall study and its limitations: In validation, the model predicted ophthalmopathy progression with 70.59% sensitivity and about 73% specificity; eleven to twelve predicted patients were CT-confirmed with GO in a median of approximately six months. No statistical method was used to predetermine the sample size, and group allocation was not hidden from the investigators. In cross-validation, the 13-signature model distinguished ophthalmopathy from stable hyperthyroidism with 85% to 90% sensitivity and about 84% specificity, and in the test set the corresponding values were about 80% and 75%. Most of the expanded thyroid clonotypes with a frequency above 0.001 were also detected in blood, and it was suggested that the thyroid immune response may be reflected by blood repertoires.

TCR beta CDR3 regions were amplified from RNA transcripts for repertoire sequencing. HTBI primers and the Qiagen OneStep RT-PCR kit were used in a first-round RT-PCR, which was followed by a second-round multiplex PCR, size selection and purification. The libraries underwent paired-end sequencing with 100 bp reads on an Illumina HiSeq2000. Turning to the authors' computational methods: Reads were processed with SOAPnuke, discarding reads with adapters, uncalled bases, mean Phred below 15, or no exact constant-primer or identifier match. COPE v1.2.5 was used to merge high-quality paired reads. Unique nucleotide sequences were defined as clonotypes and aligned to IMGT TRB V, D and J references using MiTCR v1.1. The analysis was limited to V-J combinations with a frequency above 0.0001, which together covered approximately 99% of repertoires. For each V-J combination, a TCR clonal expansion and chaos score was defined as the ratio of F50 clonal expansion to chaos observed in the TCRdist matrix. Welch's t-statistics and random forest were used to reduce the features to about 14 V-J combinations, which were then used as input to a naive Bayes classifier. The similarity between thyroid and blood repertoires was quantified using the Morisita-Horn index. TCRdb reran the public reads through fastp at Q25 and MiXCR, keeping productive beta chains. Every CDR3 protein is listed once, alongside the most common genes and DNA of its rows. TCRdb assigned the V and J calls; the authors' analysis was not used. The sample table records 350,000 to 450,000 distinct CDR3 sequences; under 25% of these occur just once. The ten top clones hold 2.5% to 3.5% of the sample.

For CDR1 and CDR2, the germline V gene lists MNHNS and SASEGT. Its CDR3 holds 13 amino acids, cysteine through phenylalanine. Of the read, only the CDR3 DNA is kept; its 39 bases are in frame from base 1. The receptor was isolated from a woman between 18 and 29 years old with stable Graves' hyperthyroidism. Donor details come from another sample of the same person, matched by shared clones. The chain links TRBV6-1 with TRBJ2-5; the D gene is perhaps TRBD2, on 6 matching bases. The sequenced sample was peripheral blood. The nucleotides are TGTGTCAGCAGCCCTAGACTGGGGGAGGCCCAGTACTTC. This gives the protein CVSSPRLGEAQYF.